Each of the 20 T cell receptor beta chains below was sequenced from the same sample in a study of T cells in localized non-small cell lung cancer. TCRdb's table, derived via immunoSEQ multiplex PCR, lists solely in-frame clones and lacks some. The sample holds about 21,000 clones; roughly 90% are singletons and the top ten take about 6.7%. This specimen consisted of peripheral blood, obtained before any cancer treatment. The receptors derive from a male donor aged 60 or over with stage I squamous cell lung carcinoma.

This clone was counted once. V gene TRBV30 combines with J gene TRBJ1-4; D ambiguous. The germline CDR1 and CDR2 sequences are GTSNPN and SVGIG (reference sequence). The CDR3 is 15 amino acids. V lost 1 base and J 5 bases, leaving 14 bases between the germline ends. In DNA, the CDR3 is TGTGCCTGGAGTGGATCAAAGACACGCAATGAAAAACTGTTTTTT. This encodes CAWSGSKTRNEKLFF.

The chain couples TRBV7-3 to TRBJ2-2; 8 positions match TRBD2. The CDR3 extends over 17 amino acids. The junction had 7 bases not matched to a gene; V was cut back by 4 bases and J by 0 bases. Germline V CDR1 and CDR2: SGHTA, FQGTGA. The CDR3 nucleotides are TGTGCCAGCAGCTCGGCCCGGGGGGGCTCGAACACCGGGGAGCTGTTTTTT. Encoded protein: CASSSARGGSNTGELFF.

J is TRBJ1-1 and V is TRBV21-1; TRBD1 is taken as the D call from the table, unchecked against the DNA. TRBV21-1 is recorded as a pseudogene. The CDR3 has 14 amino acids. The CDR3 DNA reads TGTGCCAGCCAAAAGGGACAGGGCAACACTGAAGCTTTCTTT. Encoded protein: CASQKGQGNTEAFF.

This clone was picked up one time. V usage is TRBV5-6 and J usage is TRBJ2-7, with 12 positions matching TRBD1. V lost 0 bases, J lost 3 bases, and 4 bases stayed unmatched. Per germline, CDR1 SGHDT and CDR2 YYEEEE. The CDR3 covers 16 residues. CDR3 protein: CASSLDGTGGLYEQYF. CDR3 sequence (DNA): TGTGCCAGCAGCTTGGACGGGACAGGGGGCCTCTACGAGCAGTACTTC.

The V call is TRBV11-2, the J call TRBJ1-2; D is possibly TRBD1 (5 bases). Deletions cut 0 bases from V and 6 bases from J, with 14 bases between. The CDR3 sequence is 15 residues long. Germline V gene sequence: CDR1 SGHAT, CDR2 FQNNGV. CDR3 residues: CASSLEGYLDNGYTF. CDR3 coding DNA: TGTGCCAGCAGCTTAGAAGGGTATCTGGACAATGGCTACACCTTC.

V is TRBV7-3 and J is TRBJ1-5; D gene ambiguous. Per germline, CDR1 SGHTA and CDR2 FQGTGA. V lost 5 bases and J lost 0, with 26 bases in between. CDR3 length: 20 residues. CDR3 sequence reads: CASSTKTDPPQTYSNQPQHF. The CDR3 DNA follows: TGTGCCAGCAGCACGAAAACGGACCCCCCGCAGACCTATAGCAATCAGCCCCAGCATTTT.

This clone was observed once. The V gene is TRBV5-1, the J gene TRBJ2-2; no definite D call. Germline values: CDR1 SGHRS, CDR2 YFSETQ. Trimming stripped 1 base from V and 7 bases from J, with 14 bases between. The CDR3 extends over 15 amino acids. The CDR3 protein is CASSLMGKSDGELFF. DNA of the CDR3: TGCGCCAGCAGCTTGATGGGGAAATCAGACGGGGAGCTGTTTTTT.

The chain is built from TRBV5-6 and TRBJ2-5; weak D call: TRBD1 (7 bases). V gave up 0 bases and J gave up 4 bases, with 13 bases separating them. Germline values: CDR1 SGHDT, CDR2 YYEEEE. This CDR3 region has 15 residues. The CDR3 coding sequence is TGTGCCAGCAGCTTGGCCGGCCAGGGGGGAGAGACCCAGTACTTC. Translating it yields CASSLAGQGGETQYF.

This chain connects TRBV21-1 to TRBJ1-1; the table's TRBD1 call for D was not verified on the DNA. TRBV21-1 constitutes a pseudogene. The CDR3 has 15 amino acids. CDR3 in amino acids: CASRPFYTIRTEAFF. For the CDR3, the DNA is TGTGCCAGCAGGCCCTTTTACACAATTCGCACTGAAGCTTTCTTT.

CDR3 coding DNA: TGTGCCAGCAGTGAAGGGGGCGGGGGAGCCTACGAGCAGTACTTC. It specifies CASSEGGGGAYEQYF. V usage is TRBV2 and J usage is TRBJ2-7; TRBD2 matches at 7 bases. Trimming took 1 base from V and 2 from J; bases not matched to a gene: 5. The CDR3 covers 15 residues. The germline gives CDR1 SNHLY, CDR2 FYNNEI. Variable domain in full (rest from reference TRBV2 and TRBJ2-7): EPEVTQTPSHQVTQMGQEVILRCVPISNHLYFYWYRQILGQKVEFLVSFYNNEISEKSEIFDDQFSVERPDGSNFTLKIRSTKLEDSAMYFCASSEGGGGAYEQYFGPGTRLTVT.

The chain recombines TRBV18 with TRBJ2-4; maybe TRBD1 (6 bases). Germline V gene lookup returns CDR1 KGHSH and CDR2 LQKENI. V was pared by 5 bases and J by 10 bases, with 21 bases between. The CDR3 has 15 residues. The CDR3, as DNA: TGTGCCAGCTCAGCGACAGGCGGAGGTGGGAGAATTCAGTACTTC. Translated, it gives CASSATGGGGRIQYF.

This rearrangement joins TRBV5-5 to TRBJ1-4, with TRBD1 as a possible D gene (5 bases). This CDR3 is 18 amino acids long. Germline CDR1 reads SGHKS; CDR2 reads YYEKEE (reference sequence). Trimming removed 5 bases at V and 0 bases at J, with 20 bases between. The CDR3 reads CASRFGGDPTATNEKLFF. The CDR3 DNA reads as TGTGCCAGCAGATTTGGTGGGGACCCCACTGCAACTAATGAAAAACTGTTTTTT.

The chain has TRBV9 and TRBJ2-7; maybe TRBD1 (6 bases). This CDR3 region has 12 residues. V was trimmed by 8 bases and J by 3 bases, leaving 12 bases between them. Germline assignment: CDR1 SGDLS and CDR2 YYNGEE. The CDR3 here is CASGQGNYEQYF. As DNA, the CDR3 is TGTGCCAGTGGTCAGGGGAACTACGAGCAGTACTTC.

The gene calls are TRBV5-1 and TRBJ1-2; 10 bases fit TRBD1. Germline trimming cut 1 base from V and 6 bases from J; bases unmatched to any gene: 12. CDR1 is SGHRS, CDR2 YFSETQ, per germline. The CDR3 contains 17 residues. CDR3 bases: TGCGCCAGCAGCTTGAGTGGGCGACAGGGGGCCAGTGATGGCTACACCTTC. Encoded protein: CASSLSGRQGASDGYTF.

V and J are TRBV2 and TRBJ2-6; D not certain. CDR1 and CDR2 (germline): SNHLY, FYNNEI. With 2 bases removed from V and 0 bases from J, the gap between germline ends came to 14 bases. This CDR3 comprises 18 residues. The DNA for the CDR3 is TGTGCCAGCAGTGAATCAGGCTTTAGACTCTCTGGGGCCAACGTCCTGACTTTC. As protein: CASSESGFRLSGANVLTF.

This chain joins TRBV28 and TRBJ1-2; D gene unclear. This CDR3 is built from 12 residues. CDR1 is MDHEN, CDR2 SYDVKM, per germline. Trimming took 11 bases from V and 3 from J, leaving 13 bases between them. CDR3 sequence: CAAQRWDYGYTF. The CDR3 DNA sequence: TGTGCCGCCCAGAGGTGGGACTATGGCTACACCTTC.

The chain has TRBV9 and TRBJ2-3; D assignment may be TRBD1 or TRBD2 (5 bases each). The V and J ends lost 1 base and 0 bases respectively, with 6 bases between them. Germline V CDR1 and CDR2: SGDLS, YYNGEE. The CDR3 extends over 14 amino acids. The CDR3 spells CASSVRDSTDTQYF. The CDR3 coding sequence is TGTGCCAGCAGCGTAAGGGACAGCACAGATACGCAGTATTTT.

This chain connects TRBV5-8 to TRBJ2-5, with a weak D call TRBD2 (5 bases). With 4 bases removed from V and 2 bases from J, the gap between germline ends came to 9 bases. The CDR3 extends over 13 amino acids. Germline assignment: CDR1 SGHTS and CDR2 YDEGEE. CDR3 residues: CASSPTRQETQYF. CDR3 in DNA: TGTGCCAGCAGCCCAACTAGGCAAGAGACCCAGTACTTC.

The rearrangement uses TRBV2 and TRBJ1-2; 9 positions agree with TRBD1. The CDR3 covers 16 residues. Per the germline V gene, CDR1 is SNHLY and CDR2 is FYNNEI. J lost 0 bases, V lost 5 bases, and 7 bases had no gene match. The CDR3 sequence: CASSQDRGRSNYGYTF. CDR3 coding DNA: TGTGCCAGCAGTCAGGACAGGGGACGATCTAACTATGGCTACACCTTC.

V is TRBV11-2 and J is TRBJ2-3; 11 positions agree with TRBD2. This CDR3 spans 15 amino acids. V trimming: 5 bases; J trimming: 2 bases; junction bases outside the gene matches: 3. CDR1 is SGHAT, CDR2 FQNNGV, per germline. Here the CDR3 DNA reads TGTGCCAGCAGCCGACTAGCGGGGCTCACAGATACGCAGTATTTT. Its protein is CASSRLAGLTDTQYF.